This T cell receptor (beta chain) emerged from a study of CD8 T cells in Susac syndrome (dated by TCRdb to the late 2010s). About the full investigation: Repertoire sequencing was used to test whether CD8+ T cell activation and differentiation in Susac syndrome was antigen driven. The study compared CD8+ T cell repertoire clonality among over ten healthy donors, 14 Susac syndrome patients and some 16 multiple sclerosis patients.

On the study overall, not on this receptor specifically: The number of individuals in the TCR sequencing and HLA analysis was acknowledged as relatively small.

Worth noting for this clonotype: Its antigen is still unknown. No base-level quality is on record; no much larger clone is a single base apart.

High-throughput TCR beta sequencing profiled peripheral blood CD8+ and CD4+ T cells from healthy donors, Susac syndrome patients and multiple sclerosis patients. Multiple sclerosis controls were treatment-naive patients with stable or active relapsing-remitting disease fulfilling revised McDonald criteria. Bulk CD8+ and CD4+ T cells were purified by magnetic negative isolation, while CD8+ TEMRA cells were enriched using FACS. Blood was drawn into EDTA tubes, processed within 24 hours, and PBMCs were isolated by density gradient centrifugation. PBMCs intended for TCR sequencing were frozen in liquid nitrogen and were later thawed in a 37 degrees C water bath. A purity of at least 90% was achieved for sorted or isolated CD4+, CD8+ and CD8+ TEMRA cells. RNA was extracted with the RNeasy kit and roughly 0.45 to 1 ug was reverse transcribed using random hexamers. The immunoSEQ multiplex PCR assay, covering 54 Vbeta and 13 Jbeta segments, was used to amplify TCR beta CDR3 regions. PCR amplification bias was corrected using a synthetic template baseline for primer optimization and computational correction. For the original study's pipeline: Reads were annotated to V, D and J genes per IMGT and analyzed with immunoSEQ Analyzer, keeping only productive sequences. Clonality was calculated as one minus the Shannon entropy normalized by log2 of the number of productive unique sequences. For each patient and control, public and private clones were evaluated among the 100 most prevalent clones. Clones were defined as Susac-specific when absent from the healthy and MS cohorts, from fewer than 1,300 published viral clones and from other ImmuneACCESS disease sequences. Starting from the raw public reads, TCRdb applied fastp trimming at Q25, assembled clones with MiXCR and retained in-frame beta chains. Duplicate CDR3 protein sequences are folded into a single record with the most common DNA and genes. TCRdb assigned the V and J calls; the authors' analysis was not used. The sample table shows roughly 300,000 distinct CDR3 sequences, and approximately 85% are seen once. Together, the top ten hold approximately 0.11% of the sample.

The source is a human donor with multiple sclerosis. Material: CD8+ T cells from PBMCs.

This receptor carries the CDR3 CASSFAGVIFNEQFF. The DNA sequence is TGTGCCAGCAGTTTTGCTGGGGTAATTTTCAATGAGCAGTTCTTC. In this chain, TRBV27 is recombined with TRBJ2-1; no D segment can be confidently identified. V is shortened by 3 bases, J by 6 bases, and the region joining them spans 15 bases. CDR1 is given as MNHEY and CDR2 as SMNVEV, both from the germline V gene (reference sequence). From cysteine to phenylalanine, the CDR3 is 15 amino acids long. Only the CDR3 DNA stays, 45 bases, in frame from base 1.